The 14 T cell receptor beta chains in this list originate from one sample, sequenced in a study of blood T cell repertoires in COVID-19. Profiling relied on immunoSEQ multiplex PCR, and the TCRdb table lists in-frame clones only, not all of them. The data contain about 34,000 clones, 75% to 95% of them singletons. The sample taken for sequencing was peripheral blood. The origin of the receptors is a woman older than 75 with acute or convalescent COVID-19.

Only one count was recorded for this clone. This chain links TRBV6-5 with TRBJ1-3; a weak D match, TRBD1 (5 bases). The V end was cut by 2 bases, the J end by 0 bases, with 8 bases between. Germline CDR1 and CDR2: MNHEY and SVGAGI. The CDR3 sequence is 15 residues long. CDR3 DNA sequence: TGTGCCAGCAGTTACGACAGATACTCTGGAAACACCATATATTTT. It yields the protein CASSYDRYSGNTIYF.

This clone was recorded only once. The V and J genes are TRBV3-1 (or the pseudogene TRBV3-2) and TRBJ1-6; 7 bases are shared with TRBD1. Germline CDR1 LGHDT, CDR2 YNNKEL (reference sequence). The CDR3 covers 14 residues. V shed 3 bases, J shed 10 bases, and the junction held 6 bases outside the gene matches. This chain's CDR3 is CASSHKGAGSPLHF. The CDR3 DNA sequence: TGTGCCAGCAGCCACAAGGGGGCGGGGTCACCCCTCCACTTT.

The CDR3 loop is CASSLATGGAKTQYF. In nucleotides, the CDR3 is TGTGCCAGCAGCTTGGCGACAGGGGGCGCGAAGACCCAGTACTTC. The chain has TRBV11-2 and TRBJ2-5, with TRBD1 matching 10 bases. The CDR3 is 15 residues long. The ends lost 3 bases at V and 6 bases at J; junction bases unmatched: 7. The germline V gene has CDR1 SGHAT and CDR2 FQNNGV.

This clone was observed a single time. V is TRBV6-5 and J is TRBJ2-7; TRBD1 matches at 8 bases. The CDR3 covers 12 residues. V shed 10 bases and J 2 bases; nucleotides not matched to a gene: 4. Germline-derived CDR1 and CDR2 are MNHEY and SVGAGI. The CDR3 sequence: CATGTGPYEQYF. CDR3 coding DNA: TGTGCCACCGGGACAGGCCCCTACGAGCAGTACTTC.

V usage is TRBV10-3 and J usage is TRBJ1-2, with a possible D match to TRBD1 (6 bases). The CDR3 runs 15 residues. Germline V lookup: CDR1 ENHRY, CDR2 SYGVKD. The germline V and J ends were trimmed by 6 bases and 0 bases, with 14 bases remaining between them. The CDR3 reads CAIRMTGLTNYGYTF. The DNA of the CDR3 is TGTGCCATCAGAATGACAGGTCTGACTAACTATGGCTACACCTTC.

The J gene is TRBJ2-1, the V gene TRBV18; D ambiguous. The CDR3 length is 16 residues. Germline CDR1 is KGHSH and CDR2 is LQKENI. V lost 4 bases, J lost 4 bases, and 17 bases lay in between. The CDR3 DNA sequence: TGTGCCAGCTCACGGGCCGGCACGAGCCTTTACAATGAGCAGTTCTTC. This encodes CASSRAGTSLYNEQFF.

The genes are TRBV4-2 and TRBJ1-6; D might be TRBD1 (5 bases). This CDR3 region has 17 residues. V was clipped by 0 bases and J by 4 bases, with 13 bases between them. The germline CDR1 and CDR2 sequences are LGHNA and YNFKEQ. The DNA of the CDR3 is TGTGCCAGCAGCCAAGATCTTACAGACAGATATAATTCACCCCTCCACTTT. Amino acids: CASSQDLTDRYNSPLHF.

The V gene is TRBV7-6, the J gene TRBJ2-3; TRBD1 matches 9 bases. J lost 3 bases, V lost 0 bases, and 4 bases had no gene match. Germline V lookup: CDR1 SGHVS, CDR2 FNYEAQ. This CDR3 has 16 residues. DNA for the CDR3: TGTGCCAGCAGCTTAGCGTATGGGACAGGGACAGATACGCAGTATTTT. Encoded protein: CASSLAYGTGTDTQYF.

V and J are TRBV7-9 and TRBJ2-7, with D unclear. CDR1 SEHNR and CDR2 FQNEAQ come from the germline V gene (reference sequence). This CDR3 comprises 13 residues. With 1 base removed from V and 5 bases from J, the gap between germline ends came to 9 bases. In nucleotides, the CDR3 is TGTGCCAGCAGCTTAGAATCGACAAACGAGCAGTACTTC. It yields the protein CASSLESTNEQYF. Filled out from reference TRBV7-9 and TRBJ2-7, the complete variable domain reads DTGVSQNPRHKITKRGQNVTFRCDPISEHNRLYWYRQTLGQGPEFLTYFQNEAQLEKSRLLSDRFSAERPKGSFSTLEIQRTEQGDSAMYLCASSLESTNEQYFGPGTRLTVT.

The chain has TRBV10-3 and TRBJ2-1; a possible D gene is TRBD1 (5 bases). Germline lookup yields CDR1 ENHRY and CDR2 SYGVKD. The CDR3 contains 12 residues. Trimming removed 5 bases from V and 4 bases from J, with 6 bases in between. The CDR3 loop is CAISQGYNEQFF. The CDR3 bases are TGTGCCATCAGTCAGGGTTACAATGAGCAGTTCTTC.

The V call is TRBV19, the J call TRBJ1-5; 11 bases align to TRBD1. The CDR3 consists of 17 residues. Germline CDR1 reads LNHDA; CDR2 reads SQIVND (reference sequence). J lost 9 bases, V lost 7 bases, and 17 bases had no gene match. The CDR3 nucleotides read TGTGCCAGTACATCGAGGACAGGGGGCGTGGATCTTCGGCCCCAGCATTTT. It is translated as CASTSRTGGVDLRPQHF.

The rearrangement uses TRBV2 and TRBJ1-2; a weak D match, TRBD1 (6 bases). With 9 bases removed from V and 7 bases from J, the gap between germline ends came to 15 bases. Germline V gene data show CDR1 as SNHLY and CDR2 as FYNNEI. The CDR3 totals 12 residues. In DNA, the CDR3 is TGTGCCAGGAAAGGGGGGGGTAGTGGCTACACCTTC. Residues: CARKGGGSGYTF.

The CDR3 DNA follows: TGCGCCAGCAGCCCTAGCGGAGGGCCCCACAATGAGCAGTTCTTC. Translated, it gives CASSPSGGPHNEQFF. This chain links TRBV10-1 with TRBJ2-1; TRBD2 aligns across 7 bases. Germline V gives CDR1 WNHNN, CDR2 SYGVQD (reference sequence). The V and J ends lost 6 bases and 5 bases, in that order; junction bases with no gene match: 10. There are 15 residues in the CDR3.

The rearrangement joins TRBV11-2 to TRBJ1-3, with D perhaps matching TRBD1 (5 bases). V was cut by 4 bases and J by 1 base, with 8 bases left in between. Germline CDR1 reads SGHAT; CDR2 reads FQNNGV. The CDR3 has 14 amino acids. The chain's CDR3 is CASSSQGSGNTIYF. CDR3 nucleotide sequence: TGTGCCAGCAGCTCGCAGGGTTCTGGAAACACCATATATTTT.